This TCR beta chain was recorded in a study of T cell responses to AZD1222 COVID-19 vaccine. Study-level background: Whether given at about 4 or about 12 weeks, second doses were pooled.

V was shortened by 0 bases and J by 6 bases, with 13 bases between the two germline ends. Germline lookup yields CDR1 SGDLS and CDR2 YYNGEE. The length of the CDR3 is 14 residues. Study-level findings and limits: After the peak T cell response, and only then, were repertoires sampled. Spike regions recognized by vaccine-associated CD4 TCRs spanned the protein, led by 160-218 and 743-854. When two AZD1222 doses had been given, Spike-specific TCR breadth and depth rose.

Concerning this clone itself: Its antigen is undetermined.

Assay used: immunoSEQ multiplex PCR; TCRdb lists only in-frame clones, some missing. The sample includes about 97,000 clones, around 89% seen only once; the top ten take 7.5%. The rearrangement uses TRBV9 and TRBJ2-7; the D gene is possibly TRBD2 (6 bases). Source: peripheral blood, taken on day 0 of AZD1222 vaccination. This receptor was obtained from an adult in good health. CDR3 sequence (DNA): TGTGCCAGCAGCGTAGCCGGGGGAACTCGCGAGCAGTACTTC. Protein sequence: CASSVAGGTREQYF.